Listed below are T cell receptor beta chains from one sample, sequenced in a study of neurological immune-mediated disorders. TCRdb called the 5' RACE reads again in MiXCR, with one record for every CDR3 protein. The sample includes 45,000 to 55,000 distinct CDR3 sequences, about 9.4% of them seen just once. The sequenced sample was PBMCs. Receptors were obtained from a woman in her forties with HTLV-1-associated myelopathy (HAM/TSP). Each CDR3 is given with its conserved first and last residue. Each record gives: V gene, clone size, J gene, D gene, CDR3 DNA, CDR3 protein. D genes are given only for firm matches. A clone size is listed for some rows: how often the clone was seen (once, few, many), or a class if it is expanded.

TRBV7-8	many	TRBJ2-1	.	TGTGCCAGCAGCACCCGGTCCGGTATACTTGAGCAGTTCTTC	CASSTRSGILEQFF
TRBV7-2	many	TRBJ2-1	TRBD2	TGTGCCAGCAGCTTAGCGGTAGCGGGGGGATACAATGAGCAGTTCTTC	CASSLAVAGGYNEQFF
TRBV12-3/TRBV12-4	many	TRBJ1-2	TRBD1	TGTGCCAGCAGAGACAGGGGTCCATCCTATGGCTACACCTTC	CASRDRGPSYGYTF
TRBV18	many	TRBJ2-7	TRBD1	TGTGCCAGCTCACCGACAGGGAAGTACGAGCAGTACTTC	CASSPTGKYEQYF
TRBV24-1	many	TRBJ2-3	.	TGTGCCACCAGTGATTCCGACAGGCCCTCAGGCACAGATACGCAGTATTTT	CATSDSDRPSGTDTQYF
TRBV5-8	many	TRBJ2-2	.	TGTGCCAGCAGCCCTGCGAGTATCCTACTGCGCACCGGGGAGCTGTTTTTT	CASSPASILLRTGELFF
TRBV6-2/TRBV6-3	.	TRBJ2-3	.	TGTGCCAGCAGCAACCCCACAGATACGCAGTATTTT	CASSNPTDTQYF
TRBV5-1	many	TRBJ2-2	TRBD2	TGCGCCAGCTCCCGGGGGGAGACAGCCGGGGAGCTGTTTTTT	CASSRGETAGELFF
TRBV12-3/TRBV12-4	many	TRBJ1-6	TRBD1	TGTGCCAGCAATCGACAGGGTTCCACCTATAATTCACCCCTCCACTTT	CASNRQGSTYNSPLHF
TRBV5-1	many	TRBJ2-3	TRBD1	TGCGCCAGCAGCTCCCGACAGGGAGCAGATACGCAGTATTTT	CASSSRQGADTQYF
TRBV27	many	TRBJ1-5	.	TGTGCCAGCAGTTTTACCGGGATTAACGGATTAGGAGATCAGCCCCAGCATTTT	CASSFTGINGLGDQPQHF
TRBV19	many	TRBJ2-3	.	TGTGCCAGTGGCCGGGGAACGGCCACAGATACGCAGTATTTT	CASGRGTATDTQYF
TRBV5-1	many	TRBJ2-1	TRBD2	TGCGCCAGCAGCCGGGGACTAGCGGATGACAATGAGCAGTTCTTC	CASSRGLADDNEQFF
TRBV12-3/TRBV12-4	many	TRBJ1-5	TRBD1	TGTGCCAGCAGTGCAGGGGGTGGACAGCCCCAGCATTTT	CASSAGGGQPQHF
TRBV27	many	TRBJ1-1	TRBD1	TGTGCCAGCAGTTGGGTAGGGGACAGGGCTGACACTGAAGCTTTCTTT	CASSWVGDRADTEAFF